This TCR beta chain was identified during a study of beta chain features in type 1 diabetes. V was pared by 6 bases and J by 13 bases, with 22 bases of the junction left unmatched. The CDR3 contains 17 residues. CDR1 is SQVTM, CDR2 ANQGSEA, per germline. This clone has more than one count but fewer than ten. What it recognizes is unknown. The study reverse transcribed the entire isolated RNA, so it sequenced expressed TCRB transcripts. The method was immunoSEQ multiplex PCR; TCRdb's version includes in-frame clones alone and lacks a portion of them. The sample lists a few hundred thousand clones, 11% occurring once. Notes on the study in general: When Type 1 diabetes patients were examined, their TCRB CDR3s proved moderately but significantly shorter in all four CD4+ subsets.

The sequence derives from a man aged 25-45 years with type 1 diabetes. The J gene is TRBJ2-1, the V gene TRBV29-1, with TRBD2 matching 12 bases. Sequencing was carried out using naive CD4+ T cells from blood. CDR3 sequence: CSVATDLAGGFSISQFF. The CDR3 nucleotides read TGCAGCGTCGCTACCGATCTAGCGGGGGGGTTCTCGATCTCTCAGTTCTTC.